This TCR beta chain was retrieved from a study of CD8+ T cells in alopecia areata. Study information: At a dose of 5 to 10 mg twice daily, oral tofacitinib was given to treated patients.

RNA extraction and reverse transcription yielded cDNA as sequencing template. This table comes from immunoSEQ multiplex PCR, and its TCRdb copy is limited to in-frame clones, with some not included. Among 200,000 to 250,000 clones, approximately 61% were seen once, and the ten largest hold 0.45%. Germline V gives CDR1 SGHDT, CDR2 YYEEEE. The CDR3 totals 12 residues. V gave up 1 base and J gave up 7 bases, with 8 bases separating them. In this sample, this clone turned up once. The chain uses TRBV5-6 and TRBJ1-2, with unresolved D. This TCR was recovered from a human donor with alopecia areata. The sample in question was CD4+ T cells sorted from blood, obtained at week 0. The CDR3 nucleotides are TGTGCCAGCAGCTTGCGAGGAATTGGCTACACCTTC. Protein: CASSLRGIGYTF.